The 10 T cell receptor beta chains given below trace back to one sample, sequenced in a study of blood T cell repertoires in COVID-19. Assay used: immunoSEQ multiplex PCR; TCRdb lists only in-frame clones, some missing. This table holds around 250,000 clones, 70% to 90% found once. The source material was PBMCs or T cells enriched from blood (not recorded which). Source of these receptors: a woman in her 50s who had recovered from COVID-19.

This clone was observed a handful of times. The rearrangement joins TRBV6-5 to TRBJ2-1; 11 bases fit TRBD1. The CDR3 contains 16 residues. The V and J ends lost 0 bases and 6 bases, in that order; junction bases with no gene match: 4. Germline assignment: CDR1 MNHEY and CDR2 SVGAGI. CDR3 DNA: TGTGCCAGCAGTTACTCCGCCGGGACAGGGGGCAATGAGCAGTTCTTC. As protein: CASSYSAGTGGNEQFF.

V usage is TRBV19 and J usage is TRBJ1-5; a possible D gene is TRBD1 (5 bases). The germline gives CDR1 LNHDA, CDR2 SQIVND (reference sequence). Deletions cut 4 bases from V and 6 bases from J, with 22 bases between. The CDR3 is 17 residues long. The CDR3 here is CASSTTKGLRLGQPQHF. DNA of the CDR3: TGTGCCAGTAGTACCACAAAGGGACTCAGATTGGGTCAGCCCCAGCATTTT.

The CDR3 here is CASSRWDGQRDGYTF. The CDR3 region has the DNA TGCGCCAGCAGCAGATGGGATGGACAGAGGGATGGCTACACCTTC. The V call is TRBV5-1, the J call TRBJ1-2; TRBD1 is a possible D gene (6 bases). The CDR3 runs 15 residues. The V end lost 4 bases, the J end lost 6 bases, and 19 bases lay between the germline ends. Germline values: CDR1 SGHRS, CDR2 YFSETQ.

CDR3 sequence reads: CASRPGLAGGQYTGELFF. In DNA form, the CDR3 reads TGTGCCAGCAGGCCGGGACTAGCGGGAGGGCAATACACCGGGGAGCTGTTTTTT. This chain uses TRBV27 with TRBJ2-2, with 16 bases lining up with TRBD2. The CDR3 totals 18 residues. The germline CDR1 and CDR2 sequences are MNHEY and SMNVEV (reference sequence). V lost 6 bases and J lost 3; bases outside the gene matches: 7.

This clone was detected a few times. The J gene is TRBJ1-5, the V gene TRBV6-5; 7 bases map to TRBD1. Germline CDR1 is MNHEY and CDR2 is SVGAGI. The CDR3 has 14 amino acids. V was clipped by 7 bases and J by 3 bases; unmatched bases: 6. Here the CDR3 reads CASTPGQFNQPQHF. CDR3 nucleotides: TGTGCCAGCACTCCGGGACAGTTCAATCAGCCCCAGCATTTT.

The chain carries TRBV7-9 and TRBJ1-5; 7 bases agree with TRBD1. The ends lost 1 base at V and 5 bases at J; junction bases unmatched: 8. Germline V CDR1 and CDR2: SEHNR, FQNEAQ (reference sequence). This CDR3 contains 16 residues. The chain's CDR3 is CASSLELVQGDQPQHF. Written as DNA, the CDR3 is TGTGCCAGCAGCTTAGAGCTCGTTCAGGGGGATCAGCCCCAGCATTTT.

This chain uses TRBV28 with TRBJ2-1; 12 bases align to TRBD1. The germline CDR1 and CDR2 sequences are MDHEN and SYDVKM. Losses at the gene ends were 8 bases for V and 7 bases for J; bases not matched to a gene: 9. The CDR3 is 15 residues long. The CDR3 is CASRAWGQGANEQFF. CDR3 bases: TGTGCCAGCCGGGCGTGGGGACAGGGGGCGAATGAGCAGTTCTTC. Variable domain in full (rest from reference TRBV28 and TRBJ2-1): DVKVTQSSRYLVKRTGEKVFLECVQDMDHENMFWYRQDPGLGLRLIYFSYDVKMKEKGDIPEGYSVSREKKERFSLILESASTNQTSMYLCASRAWGQGANEQFFGPGTRLTVL.

The chain has TRBV5-4 and TRBJ1-3; D is possibly TRBD1 (5 bases). This CDR3 has 14 residues. V was trimmed by 4 bases and J by 0 bases, leaving 8 bases between them. CDR1 is SGHNT, CDR2 YYREEE, per germline (reference sequence). CDR3 region: CASSIDSSGNTIYF. The CDR3, as DNA: TGTGCCAGCAGCATTGACAGCTCTGGAAACACCATATATTTT.

The chain uses TRBV19 and TRBJ2-3, with D tentatively TRBD2 (5 bases). Looked up from germline, CDR1 is LNHDA and CDR2 is SQIVND (reference sequence). This CDR3 is built from 19 residues. Trimming removed 5 bases from V and 1 base from J, with 25 bases in between. DNA of the CDR3: TGTGCCAGTAGTGACCCCCCGGGATTGTACGGGATTGGCACAGATACGCAGTATTTT. As protein: CASSDPPGLYGIGTDTQYF.

V and J are TRBV7-6 and TRBJ1-3; the match to TRBD1 covers 7 bases. This CDR3 is built from 16 residues. J gave up 0 bases and V 6 bases, and 8 bases lay outside the gene matches. In germline, CDR1 is SGHVS, CDR2 FNYEAQ. CDR3: CASSWDSAASGNTIYF. DNA for the CDR3: TGTGCCAGCAGTTGGGACAGTGCCGCCTCTGGAAACACCATATATTTT.